The T cell receptor (beta chain) described here comes from a study of blood T cell repertoires in COVID-19. Overall study: The United States, Italy and Spain supplied acute and convalescent COVID-19 samples. The analysed material was cDNA or gDNA that came from T cells, B-cell-depleted T cells, or PBMCs.

As processed by the authors: Reference gene primer amplification in the assay estimated nucleated cell counts. The protocol was immunoSEQ multiplex PCR, while the TCRdb copy is restricted to in-frame clones and leaves out a portion. That table supplies the V and J calls and clone size; D and trimming were determined from the DNA. The data show around 140,000 clones, about 79% seen once. Germline V gives CDR1 LNHDA, CDR2 SQIVND (reference sequence). Trimming pared 2 bases from V and 2 bases from J, leaving 7 bases between. CDR3 size: 14 residues. The rearrangement links TRBV19 to TRBJ1-5; D ambiguous. The receptor was derived from a man between 60 and 70 years old with active or convalescent COVID-19. Sequenced material: peripheral blood. CDR3 loop: CASSISPGNQPQHF. The CDR3 coding sequence is TGTGCCAGTAGTATATCGCCAGGCAATCAGCCCCAGCATTTT.